This T cell receptor (beta chain) was found in a study of radiotherapy plus CTLA-4 blockade in lung cancer. Across the whole study: Objective responses were seen in around 19% of patients, disease control in about 33%.

Those patients who had chemo-refractory metastatic non-small-cell lung cancer were given focal radiation along with CTLA-4 blockade through ipilimumab. Repertoires were generated with immunoSEQ multiplex PCR, while TCRdb's copy carries only in-frame clones and drops some. The profile shows 50,000 to 65,000 clones, about 77% of them singletons. This sample comprised peripheral blood, obtained from a patient treated with radiotherapy plus ipilimumab. The receptor was isolated from a human donor with non-small cell lung cancer whose response to radiotherapy plus ipilimumab could not be evaluated.

The CDR3 reads CASSLPPGQGLGGYTF. The CDR3 DNA is TGTGCCAGCAGTCTACCCCCGGGACAGGGTTTAGGAGGCTACACCTTC. The V call is TRBV5-4, the J call TRBJ1-2; 9 nucleotides agree with TRBD1. J lost 8 bases, V lost 5 bases, and 16 bases had no gene match. The CDR3 has 16 amino acids. Germline V gives CDR1 SGHNT, CDR2 YYREEE (reference sequence).